These T cell receptor beta chains were read from a single sample in a study of blood T cell repertoires in COVID-19. The data were produced by immunoSEQ multiplex PCR, yet TCRdb's version contains in-frame clones alone and is incomplete. The profile shows under 200,000 clones, approximately 90% of them singletons. Sequenced: peripheral blood. The receptors derive from a man aged 50-60 years who had recovered from COVID-19. Both conserved end residues are part of each CDR3. A D gene is named only where the DNA matches it firmly. The size entry is marked missing in some rows and otherwise reads once, few, many or a size class.

j_call v_call d_call clone_size cdr3_length cdr3_nt cdr3_aa
TRBJ2-3 TRBV28 TRBD2 . 15 TGTGCCAGCAGTGGACTAGCGGGGTGGGGGGATACGCAGTATTTT CASSGLAGWGDTQYF
TRBJ1-6 TRBV30 . . 13 TGTGCCTGTGAGGGGGTTCAGAATTCACCCCTCCACTTT CACEGVQNSPLHF
TRBJ1-5 TRBV9 TRBD1 . 14 TGTGCCAGCAGCCCCGGGACAGGCCGTCAGCCCCAGCATTTT CASSPGTGRQPQHF
TRBJ2-3 TRBV23-1 TRBD2 few 17 TGCGCCAGCAGTCAATCGGACGGGGGGGGAGGTACAGATACGCAGTATTTT CASSQSDGGGGTDTQYF
TRBJ2-2 TRBV29-1 . once 12 TGCAGCGTTTATCAAGGGGCCGGGGAGCTGTTTTTT CSVYQGAGELFF
TRBJ1-3 TRBV28 . . 16 TGTGCCAGCAGTAGCCTGGGGGGTTCCTCTGGAAACACCATATATTTT CASSSLGGSSGNTIYF
TRBJ2-7 TRBV2 TRBD1 . 15 TGTGCCAGCAGTGAGGACAGGGGGCGATCATACGAGCAGTACTTC CASSEDRGRSYEQYF
TRBJ2-7 TRBV7-2 TRBD1 . 15 TGTGCCAGCAGCGCACGGACAGGGGGGGTCTACGAGCAGTACTTC CASSARTGGVYEQYF
TRBJ2-7 TRBV18 . . 12 TGTGCCAGCTCAACCCCTCGGTCGGAGCAGTACTTC CASSTPRSEQYF
TRBJ2-7 TRBV19 TRBD1 . 13 TGTGCCAGTGGACAGGGCTTCTCCTACGAGCAGTACTTC CASGQGFSYEQYF
TRBJ1-1 TRBV6-5 . . 11 TGTGCCAGCATTTCAGGGAATGAAGCTTTCTTT CASISGNEAFF
TRBJ2-4 TRBV6-6 TRBD2 . 16 TGTGCCAGCAGTTCCCCGGGACTAGGAGGCAAAAACATTCAGTACTTC CASSSPGLGGKNIQYF
TRBJ2-3 TRBV9 TRBD2 . 19 TGTGCCAGCAGCCCCCGGGGGTTTGCGGGGGGACCTAGCACAGATACGCAGTATTTT CASSPRGFAGGPSTDTQYF
TRBJ1-5 TRBV19 . . 15 TGTGCCAGTAGCGACTTTGGGGGGACGAATCAGCCCCAGCATTTT CASSDFGGTNQPQHF
TRBJ2-5 TRBV7-8 . . 13 TGTGCCAGCAGCTTGGGACTGCAAGAGACCCAGTACTTC CASSLGLQETQYF
TRBJ2-5 TRBV28 TRBD1 . 16 TGTGCCAGCAGTTTAGGGTGGACAGGGGGTGGAGAGACCCAGTACTTC CASSLGWTGGGETQYF
TRBJ2-5 TRBV6-4 TRBD2 . 12 TGTGCCATCAGGGCGGGGGAAGAGACCCAGTACTTC CAIRAGEETQYF
TRBJ1-2 TRBV27 TRBD1 . 16 TGTGCCAGCAGTTCTAACCGGGACAGGAGTCTGTATGGCTACACCTTC CASSSNRDRSLYGYTF
TRBJ1-1 TRBV27 TRBD1 . 14 TGTGCCAGCAGTTTAACAGGGGTGAACACTGAAGCTTTCTTT CASSLTGVNTEAFF
TRBJ2-7 TRBV9 TRBD1 . 15 TGTGCCAGCAGCCTCGAACAGGGGCAATCCTACGAGCAGTACTTC CASSLEQGQSYEQYF
TRBJ2-5 TRBV5-4 TRBD2 . 15 TGTGCCAGCAGTTTAGCGGGGGGGTCCCAAGAGACCCAGTACTTC CASSLAGGSQETQYF
TRBJ2-7 TRBV6-5 TRBD1 . 14 TGTGCCAGCGCCCGGGACAGGGTTTTTTACGAGCAGTACTTC CASARDRVFYEQYF
TRBJ2-2 TRBV18 . . 13 TGTGCCAGCTCTCCAAAATCTACCGGGGAGCTGTTTTTT CASSPKSTGELFF
TRBJ1-2 TRBV6-5 TRBD1 . 15 TGTGCCAGCAGCCGACCGGGACAGGGGAACTATGGCTACACCTTC CASSRPGQGNYGYTF
TRBJ2-3 TRBV6-1 TRBD2 . 16 TGTGCCAGCAGTGGTGCCCCCGGGAGGGCCCCAGATACGCAGTATTTT CASSGAPGRAPDTQYF
TRBJ2-7 TRBV7-8 TRBD1 once 16 TGTGCCAGCAGCTTAGCGGGCAGGGGGTTATCCTACGAGCAGTACTTC CASSLAGRGLSYEQYF
TRBJ1-2 TRBV10-2 . . 12 TGCGCCAGCAGTCCTGACTTCTATGGCTACACCTTC CASSPDFYGYTF
TRBJ2-3 TRBV10-3 . . 15 TGTGCCATCAGTGAGTCGACCCCGGGGTCAGATACGCAGTATTTT CAISESTPGSDTQYF
TRBJ2-7 TRBV5-5 TRBD2 . 15 TGTGCCAGCAGCTCAGGGACTAGCGGCTCCTACGAGCAGTACTTC CASSSGTSGSYEQYF